This T cell receptor beta chain was identified in a study of T cell responses to AZD1222 COVID-19 vaccine. The overall study: Researchers grouped second doses given at about 4 or about 12 weeks into one pool.

Some clones are missing from TCRdb's copy, which holds only in-frame ones; the method was immunoSEQ multiplex PCR. The repertoire holds about 82,000 clones, with 90% to 95% as singletons. Germline-derived CDR1 and CDR2 are SGDLS and YYNGEE. V was pared by 4 bases and J by 4 bases, with 3 bases of the junction left unmatched. The CDR3 is 14 amino acids. The rearrangement links TRBV9 to TRBJ1-5, with TRBD1 identical over 9 bases. The sequence was collected from an adult in good health. Sequencing used peripheral blood, obtained on day 0 of AZD1222 vaccination. The CDR3 is CASSPDRGNQPQHF. In nucleotides, the CDR3 is TGTGCCAGCAGCCCGGACAGGGGTAATCAGCCCCAGCATTTT.